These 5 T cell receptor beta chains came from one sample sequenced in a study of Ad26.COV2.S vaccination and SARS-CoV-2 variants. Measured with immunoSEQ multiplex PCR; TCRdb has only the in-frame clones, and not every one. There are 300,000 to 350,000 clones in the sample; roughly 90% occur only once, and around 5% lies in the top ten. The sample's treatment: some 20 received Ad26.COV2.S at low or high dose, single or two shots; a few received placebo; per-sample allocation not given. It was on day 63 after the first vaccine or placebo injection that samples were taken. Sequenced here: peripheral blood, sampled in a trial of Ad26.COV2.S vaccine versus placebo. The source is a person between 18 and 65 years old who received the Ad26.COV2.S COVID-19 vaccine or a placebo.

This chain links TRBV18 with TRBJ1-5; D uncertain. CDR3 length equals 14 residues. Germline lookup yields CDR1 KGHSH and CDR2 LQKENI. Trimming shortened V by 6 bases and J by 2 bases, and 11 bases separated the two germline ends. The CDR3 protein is CASSPWAGNQPQHF. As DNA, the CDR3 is TGTGCCAGCTCCCCGTGGGCGGGCAATCAGCCCCAGCATTTT.

CDR3 in DNA: TGCGCCAGCAGCTCGGTCGGGGTTCGAACTGAAGCTTTCTTT. Its protein product is CASSSVGVRTEAFF. The rearrangement links TRBV5-1 to TRBJ1-1; D is unresolved. The germline V gene has CDR1 SGHRS and CDR2 YFSETQ. V lost 3 bases and J 5 bases, leaving 14 bases between the germline ends. The length of the CDR3 is 14 residues.

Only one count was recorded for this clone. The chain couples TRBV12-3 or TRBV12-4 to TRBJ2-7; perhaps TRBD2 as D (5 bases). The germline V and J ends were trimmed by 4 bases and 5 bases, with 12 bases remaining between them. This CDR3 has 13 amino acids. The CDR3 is CASSSGIPNEQYF. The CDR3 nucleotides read TGTGCCAGCAGTTCCGGGATCCCCAACGAGCAGTACTTC.

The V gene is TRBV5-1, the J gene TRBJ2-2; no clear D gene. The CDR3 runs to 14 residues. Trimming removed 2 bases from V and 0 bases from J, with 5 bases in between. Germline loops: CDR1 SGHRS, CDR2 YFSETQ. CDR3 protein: CASSFSANTGELFF. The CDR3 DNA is TGCGCCAGCAGCTTCTCAGCGAACACCGGGGAGCTGTTTTTT.

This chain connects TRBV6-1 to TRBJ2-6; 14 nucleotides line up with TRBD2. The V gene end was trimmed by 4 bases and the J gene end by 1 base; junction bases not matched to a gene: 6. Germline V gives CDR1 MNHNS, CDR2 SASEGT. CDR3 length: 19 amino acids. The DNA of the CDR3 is TGTGCCAGCAGTGCCGGGACTAGCGGGAGTTATTCTGGGGCCAACGTCCTGACTTTC. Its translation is CASSAGTSGSYSGANVLTF.